The 18 T cell receptor beta chains below all came from one sample that was sequenced in a study of blood T cell repertoires in COVID-19 (dated by TCRdb to 2020 to 2022). Library construction relied on the immunoSEQ multiplex PCR assay. Entries here come from immuneACCESS through TCRdb and include only in-frame sequences with V and J called. Some clones fail to appear in such tables; in the studies checked, an unresolved V gene covers under half of the shortfall, and the cause of the remainder is unknown. The sample includes 300,000 or so clones, with 87% observed a single time. 5.5% to 7% of the sample comes from the top ten. Sequencing was done on a sample of PBMCs or T cells enriched from blood (not recorded which). All receptors come from a woman in her thirties who had recovered from COVID-19.

The chain combines TRBV27 with TRBJ1-5; TRBD1 aligns across 7 bases. The V and J ends lost 1 base and 4 bases, in that order; junction bases with no gene match: 4. From germline, CDR1 is MNHEY and CDR2 SMNVEV (reference sequence). The CDR3 spans 15 residues. As DNA, the CDR3 is TGTGCCAGCAGTTTATTGGCAGGGGGAAATCAGCCCCAGCATTTT. As protein: CASSLLAGGNQPQHF.

This clone was observed a handful of times. The chain links TRBV30 to TRBJ1-6; 9 bases fit TRBD1. This CDR3 has 16 residues. Trimming at V came to 4 bases and at J to 7 bases, leaving 11 bases not matched to a gene. The germline gives CDR1 GTSNPN, CDR2 SVGIG (reference sequence). The CDR3 DNA is TGTGCCTGGACCCGAAAGGTAGGGACAGGGAATTCACCCCTCCACTTT. Its protein is CAWTRKVGTGNSPLHF.

This clone was seen a handful of times. The genes are TRBV20-1 and TRBJ1-5; D is perhaps TRBD1 (5 bases). Germline V gene lookup returns CDR1 DFQATT and CDR2 SNEGSKA (reference sequence). V was cut by 0 bases and J by 9 bases, with 6 bases left in between. The CDR3 has 11 amino acids. The CDR3, as DNA: TGCAGTGCTAGAGATACAGGGCCCCAGCATTTT. This codes for CSARDTGPQHF.

V and J are TRBV24-1 and TRBJ1-2, with D perhaps matching TRBD1 (6 bases). This CDR3 has 14 amino acids. Per germline, CDR1 KGHDR and CDR2 SFDVKD. V was pared by 2 bases and J by 3 bases, with 9 bases between. The CDR3, as DNA: TGTGCCACCAGTGATTACAGGGTGGACTATGGCTACACCTTC. Its protein product is CATSDYRVDYGYTF.

The chain combines TRBV27 with TRBJ2-5; D perhaps matches TRBD2 (7 bases). Germline loops: CDR1 MNHEY, CDR2 SMNVEV (reference sequence). This CDR3 has 14 amino acids. V was pared by 8 bases and J by 3 bases, with 16 bases between. DNA of the CDR3: TGTGCCAGCTGGACCGGGGGGCGGGAAGAGACCCAGTACTTC. Its translation: CASWTGGREETQYF.

The rearrangement links TRBV13 to TRBJ2-3; D is possibly TRBD1 (5 bases). Trimming stripped 6 bases from V and 0 bases from J, with 16 bases between. The CDR3 is made up of 16 amino acids. Germline V gene data show CDR1 as PRHDT and CDR2 as FYEKMQ (reference sequence). This CDR3 is CASRSLDGASTDTQYF. The CDR3 DNA is TGTGCCAGCAGAAGCCTCGATGGGGCGAGCACAGATACGCAGTATTTT.

J is TRBJ2-3 and V is TRBV5-1; 8 nucleotides match TRBD2. The CDR3 totals 17 residues. Trimming cost V 0 bases and J 2 bases; bases outside gene matches: 8. Germline lookup yields CDR1 SGHRS and CDR2 YFSETQ. As DNA, the CDR3 is TGCGCCAGCAGCTTGGCCGTCGGGCGGGGGGCCACAGATACGCAGTATTTT. Translation gives CASSLAVGRGATDTQYF.

V usage is TRBV28 and J usage is TRBJ1-2; D remains unclear. The CDR3 has 16 residues. Trimming removed 2 bases from V and 6 bases from J, with 19 bases in between. Germline CDR1 reads MDHEN; CDR2 reads SYDVKM. CDR3: CASSLPSSLAGDGYTF. For the CDR3, the DNA is TGTGCCAGCAGTTTACCCAGTTCCCTCGCTGGAGATGGCTACACCTTC.

The genes are TRBV9 and TRBJ1-2, with TRBD1 as a possible D gene (5 bases). CDR1 is SGDLS and CDR2 is YYNGEE in the germline V gene. This CDR3 is built from 13 residues. Trimming pared 6 bases from V and 4 bases from J, leaving 13 bases between. The CDR3 sequence is CASTTGGIYGYTF. For the CDR3, the DNA is TGTGCCAGCACCACCGGGGGGATCTATGGCTACACCTTC.

This clone was observed once. The chain carries TRBV6-2 or TRBV6-3 and TRBJ1-1, with 9 bases fitting TRBD1. There are 18 residues in the CDR3. V lost 0 bases, J lost 0 bases, and 8 bases stayed unmatched. Germline V CDR1 and CDR2: MNHEY, SVGEGT. For the CDR3, the DNA is TGTGCCAGCAGTTACTCTACAGGACAGGGGCGCGTGAACACTGAAGCTTTCTTT. It is translated as CASSYSTGQGRVNTEAFF.

J is TRBJ1-1 and V is TRBV12-3 or TRBV12-4; D is uncertain. This CDR3 has 12 residues. Trimming shortened V by 6 bases and J by 4 bases, and 9 bases separated the two germline ends. CDR3 bases: TGTGCCAGCAGGTTCTATGGCACTGAAGCTTTCTTT. This encodes CASRFYGTEAFF.

This clone was seen a few times. At one end, the junction sequence differs from germline, possibly due to a read error. This chain links TRBV7-3 with TRBJ2-7; D possibly corresponds to TRBD2 (6 bases). The length of the CDR3 is 13 residues. Germline V gene lookup returns CDR1 SGHTA and CDR2 FQGTGA. This chain's CDR3 is CASSLTSSHEQYF. The CDR3 DNA follows: TGTGCCAGCAGTTTAACTAGCTCCCACGAGCAGTACTTC.

The chain employs TRBV3-1 (or the pseudogene TRBV3-2) and TRBJ2-5; maybe TRBD1 (8 bases). Per germline, CDR1 LGHDT and CDR2 YNNKEL (reference sequence). The CDR3 is 14 residues long. V was pared by 5 bases and J by 5 bases, with 15 bases between. The CDR3 coding sequence is TGTGCCAGCAGCTACAGGGGGGGGGCTGAGACCCAGTACTTC. Its protein is CASSYRGGAETQYF.

The rearrangement links TRBV19 to TRBJ1-1; the D is unclear. V shed 1 base and J shed 1 base, with 10 bases lying between them. Germline assignment: CDR1 LNHDA and CDR2 SQIVND (reference sequence). The CDR3 consists of 15 residues. CDR3 in DNA: TGTGCCAGTAGTATAGTATGGCGAGGGAACACTGAAGCTTTCTTT. This gives the protein CASSIVWRGNTEAFF.

V is TRBV12-5 and J is TRBJ1-4; TRBD1 aligns across 9 bases. V shed 3 bases, J shed 5 bases, and the junction held 4 bases outside the gene matches. Germline lookup yields CDR1 LGHNT and CDR2 FRNRAP. The CDR3 has 15 residues. CDR3 residues: CASGFQQGANEKLFF. In DNA, the CDR3 is TGTGCTAGTGGTTTCCAACAGGGGGCAAATGAAAAACTGTTTTTT.

This chain links TRBV2 with TRBJ1-5, with 7 nucleotides matching TRBD1. After removal of 6 bases from V and 0 bases from J, the junction contained 8 bases not matched to a gene. Germline CDR1 is SNHLY and CDR2 is FYNNEI. The CDR3 extends over 16 amino acids. CDR3 sequence reads: CASSQQGTYSNQPQHF. DNA for the CDR3: TGTGCCAGCAGCCAACAGGGGACTTATAGCAATCAGCCCCAGCATTTT.

The V gene is TRBV29-1, the J gene TRBJ1-1, with 9 bases that match TRBD1. The trim removed 6 bases at V and 1 base at J, leaving 3 bases unmatched. CDR1 and CDR2 (germline): SQVTM, ANQGSEA. The CDR3 loop spans 13 amino acids. The CDR3 loop reads CSVGQGRNTEAFF. In DNA form, the CDR3 reads TGCAGCGTCGGACAGGGGAGGAACACTGAAGCTTTCTTT.

CDR3 sequence reads: CASSQTDQSNQPQHF. CDR3 in DNA: TGCGCCAGCAGCCAAACCGATCAGTCAAATCAGCCCCAGCATTTT. The J gene is TRBJ1-5, the V gene TRBV4-3; unclear D gene. The V and J ends lost 2 bases and 4 bases respectively, with 12 bases between them. CDR1 is LGHNA and CDR2 is YSLEER in the germline V gene. The CDR3 consists of 15 residues.